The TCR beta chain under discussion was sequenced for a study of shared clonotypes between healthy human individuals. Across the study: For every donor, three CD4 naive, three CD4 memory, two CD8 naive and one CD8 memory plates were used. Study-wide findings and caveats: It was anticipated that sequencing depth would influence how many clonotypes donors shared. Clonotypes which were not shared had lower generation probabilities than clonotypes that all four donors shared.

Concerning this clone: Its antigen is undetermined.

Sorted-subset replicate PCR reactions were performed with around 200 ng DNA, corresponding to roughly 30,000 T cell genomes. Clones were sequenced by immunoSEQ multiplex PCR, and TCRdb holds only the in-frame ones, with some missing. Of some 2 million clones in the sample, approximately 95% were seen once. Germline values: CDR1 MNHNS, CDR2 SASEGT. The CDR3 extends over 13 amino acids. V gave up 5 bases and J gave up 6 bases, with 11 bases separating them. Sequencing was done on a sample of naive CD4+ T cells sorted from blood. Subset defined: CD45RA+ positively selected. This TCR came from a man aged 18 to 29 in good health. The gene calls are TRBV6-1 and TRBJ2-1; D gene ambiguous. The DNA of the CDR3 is TGTGCCAGCAGTAACTCTTGGGTCAATGAGCAGTTCTTC. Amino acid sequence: CASSNSWVNEQFF.